Listed below are T cell receptor beta chains from one sample, sequenced in a study of identifying expanded T cells in peripheral blood. Clones were sequenced by immunoSEQ multiplex PCR, and TCRdb holds only the in-frame ones, with some missing. The table lists approximately 130,000 clones, more than 75% of them singletons. The sequenced sample consisted of blood. These receptors originate from a person between 18 and 75 years old in good health. Each CDR3 is given with its conserved first and last residue. The D gene is left open where the match is weak. Clone size appears in some rows only: once, few, many, or a class for an expanded clone.

v_call: TRBV27; clone_size: -; j_call: TRBJ2-1; d_call: TRBD1; cdr3_aa: CASSLTGTGHNEQFF; cdr3_nt: TGTGCCAGCAGTTTAACCGGGACAGGCCACAATGAGCAGTTCTTC
v_call: TRBV5-6; clone_size: -; j_call: TRBJ2-3; d_call: -; cdr3_aa: CASSFRTYSVTDTQYF; cdr3_nt: TGTGCCAGCAGCTTTAGGACGTATTCGGTCACAGATACGCAGTATTTT
v_call: TRBV18; clone_size: -; j_call: TRBJ1-6; d_call: TRBD1; cdr3_aa: CASSPSQGLNYNSPLHF; cdr3_nt: TGTGCCAGCTCACCTTCACAGGGGTTGAACTATAATTCACCCCTCCACTTT
v_call: TRBV7-3; clone_size: -; j_call: TRBJ2-5; d_call: TRBD2; cdr3_aa: CASSLVGGLYQETQYF; cdr3_nt: TGTGCCAGCAGCTTAGTGGGAGGGCTTTACCAAGAGACCCAGTACTTC
v_call: TRBV5-1; clone_size: -; j_call: TRBJ1-1; d_call: -; cdr3_aa: CASSSLKQGATEAFF; cdr3_nt: TGCGCCAGCAGCTCGTTGAAACAGGGAGCCACTGAAGCTTTCTTT
v_call: TRBV19; clone_size: -; j_call: TRBJ1-1; d_call: -; cdr3_aa: CASSMYQGKTHTEAFF; cdr3_nt: TGTGCCAGTAGTATGTACCAGGGAAAGACTCACACTGAAGCTTTCTTT
v_call: TRBV7-2; clone_size: -; j_call: TRBJ1-6; d_call: -; cdr3_aa: CASSPKKTGNSPLHF; cdr3_nt: TGTGCCAGCAGCCCGAAGAAAACAGGAAATTCACCCCTCCACTTT
v_call: TRBV9; clone_size: -; j_call: TRBJ1-2; d_call: TRBD1; cdr3_aa: CASSTPVGQAGVGGYTF; cdr3_nt: TGTGCCAGCAGCACCCCCGTGGGACAGGCGGGAGTCGGCGGCTACACCTTC
v_call: TRBV19; clone_size: -; j_call: TRBJ2-5; d_call: TRBD1; cdr3_aa: CASGQGLETQYF; cdr3_nt: TGTGCCAGCGGACAGGGCTTAGAGACCCAGTACTTC
v_call: TRBV5-6; clone_size: -; j_call: TRBJ2-1; d_call: -; cdr3_aa: CASSFSVSRNEQFF; cdr3_nt: TGTGCCAGCAGTTTTTCCGTCAGCCGAAATGAGCAGTTCTTC
v_call: TRBV7-9; clone_size: few; j_call: TRBJ1-6; d_call: TRBD1; cdr3_aa: CASSPRDSSRSPLHF; cdr3_nt: TGTGCCAGCAGCCCTCGGGACAGCTCTAGATCACCCCTCCACTTT
v_call: TRBV19; clone_size: -; j_call: TRBJ2-1; d_call: TRBD2; cdr3_aa: CASSITSGYNEQFF; cdr3_nt: TGTGCCAGTAGCATAACTAGCGGCTACAATGAGCAGTTCTTC
v_call: TRBV7-2; clone_size: once; j_call: TRBJ1-1; d_call: -; cdr3_aa: CASSPIPGRNTEAFF; cdr3_nt: TGTGCCAGCAGCCCAATACCGGGGAGGAACACTGAAGCTTTCTTT
v_call: TRBV6-5; clone_size: -; j_call: TRBJ1-1; d_call: -; cdr3_aa: CASSSDRRAFF; cdr3_nt: TGTGCCAGCAGCTCAGACAGGAGGGCTTTCTTT
v_call: TRBV5-1; clone_size: -; j_call: TRBJ1-1; d_call: -; cdr3_aa: CASSLSQGFNTEAFF; cdr3_nt: TGCGCCAGCAGCTTGAGCCAGGGGTTCAACACTGAAGCTTTCTTT
v_call: TRBV5-5; clone_size: -; j_call: TRBJ2-3; d_call: -; cdr3_aa: CASSLDSSTDTQYF; cdr3_nt: TGTGCCAGCAGCCTAGACAGTTCCACAGATACGCAGTATTTT
v_call: TRBV18; clone_size: -; j_call: TRBJ2-7; d_call: TRBD1; cdr3_aa: CASSPPRGQGTYEQYF; cdr3_nt: TGTGCCAGCTCACCACCGCGGGGACAGGGGACCTACGAGCAGTACTTC
v_call: TRBV6-1; clone_size: -; j_call: TRBJ2-7; d_call: -; cdr3_aa: CASSEYPLESYEQYF; cdr3_nt: TGTGCCAGCAGTGAATACCCTCTGGAAAGCTACGAGCAGTACTTC
v_call: TRBV28; clone_size: -; j_call: TRBJ1-6; d_call: TRBD1; cdr3_aa: CASTVPGQLNSPLHF; cdr3_nt: TGTGCCAGCACTGTCCCGGGACAGCTTAATTCACCCCTCCACTTT
v_call: TRBV7-6; clone_size: many; j_call: TRBJ1-6; d_call: -; cdr3_aa: CASSFGALGPPLHF; cdr3_nt: TGTGCCAGCAGCTTTGGGGCCCTGGGTCCACCCCTCCACTTT
v_call: TRBV7-9; clone_size: -; j_call: TRBJ2-5; d_call: -; cdr3_aa: CASSPRGPETQYF; cdr3_nt: TGTGCCAGCAGCCCGCGGGGCCCAGAGACCCAGTACTTC
v_call: TRBV18; clone_size: -; j_call: TRBJ1-1; d_call: -; cdr3_aa: CASSPSRSNTEAFF; cdr3_nt: TGTGCCAGCTCACCGTCCCGCTCGAACACTGAAGCTTTCTTT
v_call: TRBV19; clone_size: few; j_call: TRBJ2-4; d_call: TRBD1; cdr3_aa: CATKPRQGSNLAKNIQYF; cdr3_nt: TGTGCCACCAAACCCCGACAGGGGTCGAACCTAGCCAAAAACATTCAGTACTTC
v_call: TRBV9; clone_size: once; j_call: TRBJ2-3; d_call: -; cdr3_aa: CASSVVPASTDTQYF; cdr3_nt: TGTGCCAGCAGCGTAGTTCCGGCTAGCACAGATACGCAGTATTTT
v_call: TRBV12-5; clone_size: -; j_call: TRBJ1-2; d_call: -; cdr3_aa: CASGLESGYTF; cdr3_nt: TGTGCTAGTGGTTTGGAGAGTGGCTACACCTTC
v_call: TRBV4-1; clone_size: -; j_call: TRBJ1-2; d_call: -; cdr3_aa: CASSLPGTYADYGYTF; cdr3_nt: TGCGCCAGCAGCCTCCCCGGCACCTACGCCGATTATGGCTACACCTTC
v_call: TRBV7-2; clone_size: -; j_call: TRBJ2-3; d_call: -; cdr3_aa: CASSQRQGRGYTDTQYF; cdr3_nt: TGTGCCAGCAGCCAAAGACAGGGGAGGGGATACACAGATACGCAGTATTTT
v_call: TRBV7-9; clone_size: -; j_call: TRBJ1-2; d_call: TRBD1; cdr3_aa: CASSQGQLDYGYTF; cdr3_nt: TGTGCCAGCAGCCAGGGACAGTTGGACTATGGCTACACCTTC
v_call: TRBV10-3; clone_size: few; j_call: TRBJ1-2; d_call: TRBD1; cdr3_aa: CAISESTGDYGYTF; cdr3_nt: TGTGCCATCAGTGAGTCAACAGGGGACTATGGCTACACCTTC
v_call: TRBV29-1; clone_size: -; j_call: TRBJ2-7; d_call: TRBD1; cdr3_aa: CSVDLVSDRGTYEQYF; cdr3_nt: TGCAGCGTTGATCTAGTGAGTGACAGGGGCACCTACGAGCAGTACTTC
v_call: TRBV6-5; clone_size: -; j_call: TRBJ1-5; d_call: -; cdr3_aa: CASSRNVNQPQHF; cdr3_nt: TGTGCCAGCAGTCGTAATGTGAATCAGCCCCAGCATTTT
v_call: TRBV6-5; clone_size: -; j_call: TRBJ1-3; d_call: -; cdr3_aa: CASSPEAADGNTIYF; cdr3_nt: TGTGCCAGCAGCCCCGAGGCGGCAGACGGAAACACCATATATTTT
v_call: TRBV4-1; clone_size: -; j_call: TRBJ2-3; d_call: -; cdr3_aa: CASSQDTEGPLLLPSTDTQYF; cdr3_nt: TGCGCCAGCAGCCAAGATACGGAGGGACCCCTACTACTGCCTAGCACAGATACGCAGTATTTT
v_call: TRBV7-2; clone_size: -; j_call: TRBJ2-1; d_call: TRBD2; cdr3_aa: CASSNPGLGSGGYNEQFF; cdr3_nt: TGTGCCAGCAGTAACCCTGGGTTGGGTAGCGGGGGATACAATGAGCAGTTCTTC
v_call: TRBV5-6; clone_size: -; j_call: TRBJ1-1; d_call: -; cdr3_aa: CASSLGPGVPRTRDTEAFF; cdr3_nt: TGTGCCAGCAGCTTGGGCCCCGGGGTCCCACGAACTAGGGACACTGAAGCTTTCTTT
v_call: TRBV18; clone_size: -; j_call: TRBJ2-7; d_call: -; cdr3_aa: CASSPNLASEDEQYF; cdr3_nt: TGTGCCAGCTCACCAAACTTGGCTAGCGAAGACGAGCAGTACTTC
v_call: TRBV2; clone_size: once; j_call: TRBJ2-1; d_call: -; cdr3_aa: CASSGVWRSGEQFF; cdr3_nt: TGTGCCAGCAGTGGGGTTTGGAGGTCAGGGGAGCAGTTCTTC
v_call: TRBV30; clone_size: -; j_call: TRBJ1-5; d_call: -; cdr3_aa: CAWSSQGVVSSPQHF; cdr3_nt: TGTGCCTGGAGTTCCCAAGGGGTAGTCTCCTCGCCCCAGCATTTT
v_call: TRBV2; clone_size: -; j_call: TRBJ2-2; d_call: TRBD1; cdr3_aa: CASSEATGVDTGELFF; cdr3_nt: TGTGCCAGCAGTGAAGCGACAGGGGTGGACACCGGGGAGCTGTTTTTT
v_call: TRBV7-9; clone_size: -; j_call: TRBJ2-2; d_call: -; cdr3_aa: CASTISGQNTGELFF; cdr3_nt: TGTGCCAGCACCATCTCCGGACAGAACACCGGGGAGCTGTTTTTT
v_call: TRBV27; clone_size: -; j_call: TRBJ2-1; d_call: TRBD1; cdr3_aa: CASRVITGGNEQFF; cdr3_nt: TGTGCCAGCAGGGTGATCACAGGGGGCAATGAGCAGTTCTTC
v_call: TRBV27; clone_size: -; j_call: TRBJ2-7; d_call: TRBD1; cdr3_aa: CASTPRDRGTYEQYF; cdr3_nt: TGTGCCAGCACTCCAAGGGACAGGGGTACTTACGAGCAGTACTTC
v_call: TRBV4-1; clone_size: -; j_call: TRBJ1-1; d_call: -; cdr3_aa: CASSPRTIMNTEAFF; cdr3_nt: TGCGCCAGCAGCCCTCGAACAATCATGAACACTGAAGCTTTCTTT
v_call: TRBV29-1; clone_size: once; j_call: TRBJ1-3; d_call: -; cdr3_aa: CSVETGPSGNTIYF; cdr3_nt: TGCAGCGTTGAAACGGGACCCTCTGGAAACACCATATATTTT
v_call: TRBV6-6; clone_size: -; j_call: TRBJ1-4; d_call: -; cdr3_aa: CASSTLQRSNEKLFF; cdr3_nt: TGTGCCAGCAGCACTCTACAGAGGAGTAATGAAAAACTGTTTTTT
v_call: TRBV29-1; clone_size: -; j_call: TRBJ1-1; d_call: -; cdr3_aa: CSVEVGQGRTEAFF; cdr3_nt: TGCAGCGTTGAGGTAGGGCAGGGGAGAACTGAAGCTTTCTTT
v_call: TRBV6-6; clone_size: -; j_call: TRBJ1-2; d_call: -; cdr3_aa: CASSYSTFSGYTF; cdr3_nt: TGTGCCAGCAGTTACTCGACGTTCAGTGGCTACACCTTC
v_call: TRBV5-1; clone_size: -; j_call: TRBJ2-5; d_call: -; cdr3_aa: CASSLPGRGQETQYF; cdr3_nt: TGCGCCAGCAGCTTGCCGGGGAGGGGGCAAGAGACCCAGTACTTC
v_call: TRBV27; clone_size: -; j_call: TRBJ1-6; d_call: -; cdr3_aa: CASSLYKSSPLHF; cdr3_nt: TGTGCCAGCAGTTTATATAAAAGCTCACCCCTCCACTTT
v_call: TRBV27; clone_size: -; j_call: TRBJ1-1; d_call: -; cdr3_aa: CASSLFQGIEAFF; cdr3_nt: TGTGCCAGCAGTTTATTTCAAGGAATTGAAGCTTTCTTT
v_call: TRBV6-5; clone_size: -; j_call: TRBJ1-3; d_call: -; cdr3_aa: CASSYQQGNTIYF; cdr3_nt: TGTGCCAGCAGTTACCAACAGGGAAACACCATATATTTT
v_call: TRBV19; clone_size: -; j_call: TRBJ1-1; d_call: TRBD1; cdr3_aa: CASSYTGEVLGLAFF; cdr3_nt: TGTGCCAGTAGTTATACAGGGGAAGTTCTTGGTCTCGCTTTCTTT
v_call: TRBV7-9; clone_size: -; j_call: TRBJ1-1; d_call: -; cdr3_aa: CASSPITGEAFF; cdr3_nt: TGTGCCAGCAGCCCGATTACAGGGGAAGCTTTCTTT
v_call: TRBV14; clone_size: -; j_call: TRBJ1-3; d_call: -; cdr3_aa: CASSQESQGFGNTIYF; cdr3_nt: TGTGCCAGCAGCCAAGAGTCCCAGGGATTTGGAAACACCATATATTTT
v_call: TRBV4-3; clone_size: -; j_call: TRBJ2-5; d_call: -; cdr3_aa: CASSQGGQETQYF; cdr3_nt: TGCGCCAGCAGCCAGGGGGGCCAAGAGACCCAGTACTTC
v_call: TRBV7-6; clone_size: -; j_call: TRBJ1-6; d_call: -; cdr3_aa: CASSLAEPFVRHSPLHF; cdr3_nt: TGTGCCAGCAGCTTAGCTGAGCCGTTCGTCCGGCATTCACCCCTCCACTTT
v_call: TRBV6-5; clone_size: -; j_call: TRBJ2-3; d_call: TRBD2; cdr3_aa: CASSYAGTSSTDTQYF; cdr3_nt: TGTGCCAGCAGTTACGCCGGGACTAGTAGCACAGATACGCAGTATTTT
v_call: TRBV5-8; clone_size: -; j_call: TRBJ1-1; d_call: -; cdr3_aa: CASSLGLPEAFF; cdr3_nt: TGTGCCAGCAGCTTGGGGCTCCCTGAAGCTTTCTTT
v_call: TRBV7-9; clone_size: -; j_call: TRBJ2-7; d_call: -; cdr3_aa: CASGSSYEQYF; cdr3_nt: TGTGCCAGCGGAAGCTCCTACGAGCAGTACTTC
v_call: TRBV6-1; clone_size: -; j_call: TRBJ2-3; d_call: TRBD2; cdr3_aa: CASSVSSGGASGTDTQYF; cdr3_nt: TGTGCCAGCAGTGTGTCGAGCGGGGGGGCGTCTGGCACAGATACGCAGTATTTT